This note documents a single T cell receptor beta chain sequence. Produced via immunoSEQ multiplex PCR; TCRdb's table is partial and in-frame only. Of tens of thousands of clones in the sample, 82% are singletons; the top ten hold around 29%. This specimen belongs to a study of blood T cell repertoires in COVID-19. At the level of the study: Sample material is recorded as cDNA or gDNA derived from T cells, B-cell-depleted T cells, or PBMCs.

CDR3 length equals 16 residues. The ends were cut back, 5 bases at V and 1 base at J, with 16 bases in the middle. Germline V gene lookup returns CDR1 SGHVS and CDR2 FQNEAQ. The sample consisted of peripheral blood. The sequence was obtained from a human donor in a cohort sampled during active COVID-19. The genes are TRBV7-8 and TRBJ2-3; D ambiguous. The CDR3 sequence: CASSVRSPTGTDTQYF. The CDR3 nucleotides are TGTGCCAGCAGCGTCCGCAGTCCCACCGGCACAGATACGCAGTATTTT.